A selection of T cell receptor beta chains follows, all from one sample in a study of beta chain features in type 1 diabetes. Clones were read by immunoSEQ multiplex PCR, and TCRdb kept only the in-frame ones, dropping some. The sample shows tens of thousands of clones, 45% to 50% of them seen only once. Sequences were obtained from central memory CD4+ T cells from blood. These receptors originate from a man younger than 40 with type 1 diabetes. The CDR3 runs from the conserved cysteine through the conserved F or W. The order of the fields is V gene, CDR3 length, J gene, CDR3 protein.

V: TRBV19; length: 14; J: TRBJ1-1; CDR3: CASSIDRANTEAFF
V: TRBV19; length: 15; J: TRBJ1-2; CDR3: CASSAGQGADYGYTF
V: TRBV2; length: 12; J: TRBJ1-1; CDR3: CASNGGRTEAFF
V: TRBV2; length: 14; J: TRBJ1-4; CDR3: CASSEGTGNEKLFF
V: TRBV29-1; length: 14; J: TRBJ1-2; CDR3: CSVFQGWGPYGYTF
V: TRBV19; length: 13; J: TRBJ1-5; CDR3: CASRKDNNQPQHF
V: TRBV5-1; length: 16; J: TRBJ1-4; CDR3: CASSLGPERGIEKLFF
V: TRBV5-1; length: 15; J: TRBJ2-6; CDR3: CASSSQSSGANVLTF
V: TRBV15; length: 12; J: TRBJ2-2; CDR3: CATSMLHRELFF
V: TRBV27; length: 17; J: TRBJ1-6; CDR3: CASSFTGVPSYNSPLHF
V: TRBV7-2; length: 13; J: TRBJ2-1; CDR3: CASSLRLDNEQFF
V: TRBV11-3; length: 16; J: TRBJ1-3; CDR3: CASSPIFRSSGNTIYF
V: TRBV30; length: 13; J: TRBJ1-2; CDR3: CAWSVGQGNGYTF
V: TRBV2; length: 15; J: TRBJ1-5; CDR3: CASSLHRGDNQPQHF
V: TRBV5-1; length: 14; J: TRBJ2-1; CDR3: CASSLGGLYNEQFF
V: TRBV9; length: 14; J: TRBJ2-5; CDR3: CASSNAAAQETQYF